This T cell receptor beta chain originates from a study of T cell repertoires in cytomegalovirus infection. Study in general: It was the public TCR beta signatures that indicated both CMV infection and matching HLA type. Study-level findings and limits: What dominated the ex vivo response were HLA-C-restricted CMV-specific TCR beta clonotypes.

Each CDR3 protein is one row after TCRdb ran MiXCR on the reads. The sample includes about 500,000 distinct CDR3 sequences, around 30% seen only once; the top ten take roughly 15%. This clonotype was seen repeatedly, ten times or more. Its antigen is as yet unknown. Trimming cost V 3 bases and J 5 bases, with 5 bases left between them. In germline, CDR1 is SGHTA, CDR2 FQGNSA. This CDR3 is 12 amino acids long. The chain links TRBV7-2 to TRBJ2-1; D ambiguous. The clonotype comes from a human donor in good health (CMV status not recorded). Some clones in this sample may be carry-over from other donors' samples. Sequenced material: cultured PBMCs, taken from culture after CMV antigen stimulation. The CDR3 DNA reads TGTGCCAGCAGCTTGCACAACAATGAGCAGTTCTTC. As protein: CASSLHNNEQFF. Combining the CDR3 with reference TRBV7-2 and TRBJ2-1 gives the whole variable domain GAGVSQSPSNKVTEKGKDVELRCDPISGHTALYWYRQSLGQGLEFLIYFQGNSAPDKSGLPSDRFSAERTGGSVSTLTIQRTQQEDSAVYLCASSLHNNEQFFGPGTRLTVL.